This is a list of T cell receptor beta chains from one sample in a study of blood T cell repertoires in COVID-19. The repertoire was sequenced with immunoSEQ multiplex PCR; TCRdb's copy has only in-frame clones and lacks some. The data contain over 60,000 clones, 86% of them seen just once; the ten biggest clones take up approximately 11%. Sequenced material: peripheral blood. Every receptor here comes from a man in his 70s with active or convalescent COVID-19. Both conserved end residues are part of each CDR3. A D gene is named only where the DNA matches it firmly. A row's size may be missing; if present it is once, few, many or a size class.

j_call v_call clone_size d_call cdr3_nt cdr3_aa
TRBJ2-3 TRBV6-5 - - TGTGCCAGCATCGGAGGCACAGATACGCAGTATTTT CASIGGTDTQYF
TRBJ1-5 TRBV19 - - TGTGCCAGTAGACCGGCGGGAAGGGGCCAGAATCAGCCCCAGCATTTT CASRPAGRGQNQPQHF
TRBJ1-2 TRBV30 - - TGTGCCTGGAGTCCCGGTTCCGATGGCTACACCTTC CAWSPGSDGYTF
TRBJ2-2 TRBV4-2 once TRBD1 TGTGCCAGCAGCCAACCGGACAGGGGTAACGGGGAGCTGTTTTTT CASSQPDRGNGELFF
TRBJ2-1 TRBV7-8 - - TGTGCCAGCAGCTTAGCAGGAGGCAATGAGCAGTTCTTC CASSLAGGNEQFF
TRBJ2-6 TRBV6-5 once - TGTGCCAGTAACAGGGTTTATTCTGGGGCCAACGTCCTGACTTTC CASNRVYSGANVLTF
TRBJ2-7 TRBV28 - - TGTGCCAGCAGTATATCGGGCTACGAGCAGTACTTC CASSISGYEQYF
TRBJ1-2 TRBV4-2 - - TGTGCCAGCAGCCAAACAGGGTCCTATGGCTACACCTTC CASSQTGSYGYTF
TRBJ1-3 TRBV9 - - TGTGCCAGCAGCGTAGGGAGGAAAGGAAACACCATATATTTT CASSVGRKGNTIYF
TRBJ1-1 TRBV28 - TRBD1 TGTGCCAGCCGGGACAGGGTGATCATGGAAGCTTTCTTT CASRDRVIMEAFF
TRBJ1-3 TRBV6-5 - - TGTGCCAGCAGTTACGGCGGGGGGGGAAACACCATATATTTT CASSYGGGGNTIYF
TRBJ2-1 TRBV7-3 - TRBD2 TGTGCCAGCAGCGTAGCGGGAGGGGGATACAATGAGCAGTTCTTC CASSVAGGGYNEQFF
TRBJ2-2 TRBV6-1 - - TGTGCCAGCAGTGAATGGCAGGCGAACACCGGGGAGCTGTTTTTT CASSEWQANTGELFF
TRBJ1-5 TRBV9 - - TGTGCCAGCAGCGTAGGAGGCCGGAGCAATCAGCCCCAGCATTTT CASSVGGRSNQPQHF
TRBJ2-4 TRBV13 few - TGTGCCAGCAGCTTGCGAGGCATTCAGTACTTC CASSLRGIQYF
TRBJ2-2 TRBV5-3 - - TGTGCCAGAAGCTTGAGTTGCGGAGTGGGGCTTAACACCGGGGAGCTGTTTTTT CARSLSCGVGLNTGELFF
TRBJ1-2 TRBV6-5 - TRBD1 TGTGCCAGCAGATTGACAGGGAACTATGGCTACACCTTC CASRLTGNYGYTF
TRBJ2-7 TRBV6-1 - - TGTGCCAGCAGTTCTCCTAGGCAGCCCTACGAGCAGTACTTC CASSSPRQPYEQYF
TRBJ2-3 TRBV10-1 - - TGCGCCAGCCAGGGAAGCACAGATACGCAGTATTTT CASQGSTDTQYF
TRBJ1-1 TRBV15 once - TGTGCCACCAGCAGGGGACTCTCTATGGGAACTGAAGCTTTCTTT CATSRGLSMGTEAFF
TRBJ1-4 TRBV5-1 - - TGCGCCAGCAGCCTGGGATCAGGGGCCTCTAATGAAAAACTGTTTTTT CASSLGSGASNEKLFF
TRBJ2-1 TRBV5-1 medium-sized - TGCGCCAGCAGCTTATCGGCGGCCCAGACGGTTGAGCAGTTCTTC CASSLSAAQTVEQFF
TRBJ1-2 TRBV7-8 - - TGTGCCAGCAGCCCCCGTCGGGACTATGGCTACACCTTC CASSPRRDYGYTF
TRBJ1-2 TRBV21-1 - - TGTGCCAGCAGCAAGCCGGGGAAGGAAGGCTACACCTTC CASSKPGKEGYTF
TRBJ2-5 TRBV19 - - TGTGCCAGTTCGGGTCTACAAGAGACCCAGTACTTC CASSGLQETQYF
TRBJ2-7 TRBV5-5 few TRBD2 TGTGCCAGCAGCCCCCGGGGGGGAGACGAGCAGTACTTC CASSPRGGDEQYF
TRBJ1-2 TRBV27 - - TGTGCCAGCAGTTTGGGGGGGGCCGGTTATGGCTACACCTTC CASSLGGAGYGYTF
TRBJ1-6 TRBV9 - TRBD1 TGTGCCAGCAGCCCCGGGACAGGGAATTCACCCCTCCACTTT CASSPGTGNSPLHF
TRBJ1-4 TRBV21-1 few - TGTGCCAGCGGAGGTGGGGGCAGACAGGGAAATAATGAAAAACTGTTTTTT CASGGGGRQGNNEKLFF
TRBJ1-1 TRBV3-1/TRBV3-2 - TRBD1 TGTGCCAGCAGTCCTTGGACAGGGGACACTGAAGCTTTCTTT CASSPWTGDTEAFF
TRBJ1-5 TRBV10-3 - - TGTGCCATCAGTGAGGGCAGATATAGCAATCAGCCCCAGCATTTT CAISEGRYSNQPQHF
TRBJ2-7 TRBV3-1/TRBV3-2 - TRBD2 TGTGCCAGCAGCCAACTAGCGGGGTCCTACGAGCAGTACTTC CASSQLAGSYEQYF
TRBJ1-3 TRBV9 once - TGTGCCAGCAGCGCTAAGGGCGGGGGCCTATCTGGAAACACCATATATTTT CASSAKGGGLSGNTIYF
TRBJ2-7 TRBV6-5 - - TGTGCCAGCAGTCCAGGGGTCAGGACCTACGAGCAGTACTTC CASSPGVRTYEQYF
TRBJ1-2 TRBV10-3 - TRBD1 TGTGCCATCAGTGAGGGGACAGGGGCACTCTATGGCTACACCTTC CAISEGTGALYGYTF
TRBJ1-2 TRBV2 - TRBD1 TGTGCCAGCAGCGGACAGGGGGGAGACTATGGCTACACCTTC CASSGQGGDYGYTF
TRBJ1-5 TRBV28 - - TGTGCCAGCACTGCCGGGGTAGGTCAGCCCCAGCATTTT CASTAGVGQPQHF
TRBJ2-4 TRBV27 few TRBD1 TGTGCCAGCGGATGGACAGGGCCTAACATTCAGTACTTC CASGWTGPNIQYF
TRBJ2-3 TRBV4-2 - TRBD2 TGTGCCAGCAGCCAAGGGCTAGCGGGGGGCACAGATACGCAGTATTTT CASSQGLAGGTDTQYF
TRBJ2-7 TRBV28 - - TGTGCCAGCAGTTCCCCCAGGTTTGTGGACGAGCAGTACTTC CASSSPRFVDEQYF
TRBJ2-7 TRBV5-6 - - TGTGCCAGCAGCTTGGGCGGGGACTTCTACGAGCAGTACTTC CASSLGGDFYEQYF
TRBJ2-5 TRBV6-2/TRBV6-3 - TRBD2 TGTGCCAGCAGTTACACGACTAGCGGGAGACACGTGGAGACCCAGTACTTC CASSYTTSGRHVETQYF
TRBJ2-6 TRBV11-2 - TRBD1 TGTGCCAGCAGCGAAAGGACAGGGGGCGTAGCTGGGGCCAACGTCCTGACTTTC CASSERTGGVAGANVLTF
TRBJ1-4 TRBV5-4 - - TGTGCCAGCAGCTTGGCCTTGGCGGGACCGGGGAATGAAAAACTGTTTTTT CASSLALAGPGNEKLFF
TRBJ1-1 TRBV6-5 - - TGTGCCAGCAGTCTAGCTCAAGGATCGAACACTGAAGCTTTCTTT CASSLAQGSNTEAFF
TRBJ1-2 TRBV28 - TRBD1 TGTGCCAGCAGACCAGGACAGGACTATGGCTACACCTTC CASRPGQDYGYTF
TRBJ2-2 TRBV7-9 - - TGTGCCAGCAGCTTACACAGATCGAACACCGGGGAGCTGTTTTTT CASSLHRSNTGELFF
TRBJ2-1 TRBV6-5 - TRBD2 TGTGCCAGCAGTTACACTGGACTAGCGGGAGGAAATGAGCAGTTCTTC CASSYTGLAGGNEQFF
TRBJ1-1 TRBV12-3/TRBV12-4 - TRBD1 TGTGCCAGCAGTTTAGGGACAGGGGGTGAAGCTTTCTTT CASSLGTGGEAFF
TRBJ2-2 TRBV5-1 few - TGCGCCAGCAGCTTCTACAGGGGAGGTGTTGCGATCGGGGAGCTGTTTTTT CASSFYRGGVAIGELFF
TRBJ1-6 TRBV30 - TRBD1 TGTGCCTGGAAGGGGACAGGGGAGTCACCCCTCCACTTT CAWKGTGESPLHF
TRBJ2-4 TRBV7-8 - TRBD1 TGTGCCAGCAGCTCAAGACAGGGTATAGCCAAAAACATTCAGTACTTC CASSSRQGIAKNIQYF
TRBJ2-7 TRBV18 - - TGTGCCAGCTCACCCCTATCGCTGGGGGGAAGGGGCGAGCAGTACTTC CASSPLSLGGRGEQYF
TRBJ1-4 TRBV2 - - TGTGCCAGTGGAAGACAGACCATTAATGAAAAACTGTTTTTT CASGRQTINEKLFF
TRBJ2-3 TRBV5-1 - TRBD2 TGCGCCAGCAGCTTGGCCTTTGGTAGCGGGAGCACAGATACGCAGTATTTT CASSLAFGSGSTDTQYF
TRBJ2-1 TRBV2 few TRBD2 TGTGCCAGCACCACTACTAGCGGGACCTACAATGAGCAGTTCTTC CASTTTSGTYNEQFF
TRBJ2-7 TRBV6-5 once TRBD1 TGTGCCAGCGGCTGGGACAGTTCCTACGAGCAGTACTTC CASGWDSSYEQYF
TRBJ1-1 TRBV27 - - TGTGCCAGCAGTGTATTAATGAACACTGAAGCTTTCTTT CASSVLMNTEAFF
TRBJ1-6 TRBV4-3 - - TGCGCCAGCAGCCAAGAGACAGCCGTCGATTCACCCCTCCACTTT CASSQETAVDSPLHF